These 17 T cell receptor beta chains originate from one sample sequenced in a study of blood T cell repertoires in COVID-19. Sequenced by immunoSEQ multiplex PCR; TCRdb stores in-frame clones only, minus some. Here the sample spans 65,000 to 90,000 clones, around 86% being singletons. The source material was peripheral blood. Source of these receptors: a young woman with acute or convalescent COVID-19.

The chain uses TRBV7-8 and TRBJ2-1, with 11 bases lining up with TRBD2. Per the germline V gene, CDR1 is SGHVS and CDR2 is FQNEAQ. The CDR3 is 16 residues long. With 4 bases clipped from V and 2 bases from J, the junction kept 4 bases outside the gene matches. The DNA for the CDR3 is TGTGCCAGCAGCTCGGGACTAGCGGTTCCCTACAATGAGCAGTTCTTC. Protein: CASSSGLAVPYNEQFF.

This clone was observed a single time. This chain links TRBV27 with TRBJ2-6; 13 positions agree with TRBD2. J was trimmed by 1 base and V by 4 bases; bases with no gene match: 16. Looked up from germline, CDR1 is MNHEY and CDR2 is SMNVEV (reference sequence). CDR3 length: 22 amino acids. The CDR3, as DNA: TGTGCCAGCAGTTCCTCTCGGCTGACTAGCGGGGGGCCAGGATCTGGGGCCAACGTCCTGACTTTC. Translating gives CASSSSRLTSGGPGSGANVLTF.

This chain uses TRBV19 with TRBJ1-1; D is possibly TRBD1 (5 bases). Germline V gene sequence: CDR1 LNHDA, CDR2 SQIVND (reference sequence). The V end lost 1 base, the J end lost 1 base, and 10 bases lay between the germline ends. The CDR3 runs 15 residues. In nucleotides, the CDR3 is TGTGCCAGTAGTATAGGGGGGAGGGGGAACACTGAAGCTTTCTTT. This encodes CASSIGGRGNTEAFF.

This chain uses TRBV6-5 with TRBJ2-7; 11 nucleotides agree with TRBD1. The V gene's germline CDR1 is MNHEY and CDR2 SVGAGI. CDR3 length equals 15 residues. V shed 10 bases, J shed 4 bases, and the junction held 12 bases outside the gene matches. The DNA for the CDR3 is TGTGCCACAGAGAAGGACAGGGGGCTTTCGTACGAGCAGTACTTC. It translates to CATEKDRGLSYEQYF.

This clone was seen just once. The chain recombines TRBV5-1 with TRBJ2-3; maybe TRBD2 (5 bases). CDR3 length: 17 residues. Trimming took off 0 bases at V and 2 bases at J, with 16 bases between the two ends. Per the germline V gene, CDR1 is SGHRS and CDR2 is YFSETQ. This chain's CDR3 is CASSLAPAGTNTDTQYF. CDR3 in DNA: TGCGCCAGCAGCTTGGCGCCTGCGGGTACGAACACAGATACGCAGTATTTT.

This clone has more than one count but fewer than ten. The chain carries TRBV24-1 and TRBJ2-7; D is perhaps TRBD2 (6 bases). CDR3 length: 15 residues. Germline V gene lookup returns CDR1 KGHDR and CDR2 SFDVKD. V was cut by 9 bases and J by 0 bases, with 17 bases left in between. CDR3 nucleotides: TGTGCCACCGCTCCTCTAGCGAATAGCTCCTACGAGCAGTACTTC. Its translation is CATAPLANSSYEQYF.

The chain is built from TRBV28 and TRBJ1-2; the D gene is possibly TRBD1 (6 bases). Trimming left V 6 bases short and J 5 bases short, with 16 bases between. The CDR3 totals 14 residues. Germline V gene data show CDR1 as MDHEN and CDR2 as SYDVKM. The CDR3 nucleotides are TGTGCCAGCAGCCGTAAGTTGGGGACATATGGCTACACCTTC. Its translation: CASSRKLGTYGYTF.

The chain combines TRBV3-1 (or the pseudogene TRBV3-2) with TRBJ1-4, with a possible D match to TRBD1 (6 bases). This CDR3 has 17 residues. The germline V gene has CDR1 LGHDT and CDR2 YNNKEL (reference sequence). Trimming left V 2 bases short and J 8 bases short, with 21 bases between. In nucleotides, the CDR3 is TGTGCCAGCAGCCAACAACCTACCGGGACACGCAAAGAAAAACTGTTTTTT. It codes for CASSQQPTGTRKEKLFF.

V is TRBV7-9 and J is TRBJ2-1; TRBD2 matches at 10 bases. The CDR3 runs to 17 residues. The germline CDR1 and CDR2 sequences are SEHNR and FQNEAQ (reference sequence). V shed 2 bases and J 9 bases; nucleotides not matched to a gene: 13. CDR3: CASSLTVASSGRVEQFF. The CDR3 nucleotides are TGTGCCAGCAGCTTAACGGTAGCGTCTAGCGGGAGAGTTGAGCAGTTCTTC. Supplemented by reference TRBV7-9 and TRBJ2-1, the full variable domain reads DTGVSQNPRHKITKRGQNVTFRCDPISEHNRLYWYRQTLGQGPEFLTYFQNEAQLEKSRLLSDRFSAERPKGSFSTLEIQRTEQGDSAMYLCASSLTVASSGRVEQFFGPGTRLTVL.

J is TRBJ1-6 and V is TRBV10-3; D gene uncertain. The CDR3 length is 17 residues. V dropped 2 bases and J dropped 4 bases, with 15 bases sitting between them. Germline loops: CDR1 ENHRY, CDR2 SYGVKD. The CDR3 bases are TGTGCCATCAGTGAGGGGGAGCCACTCTTGTATAATTCACCCCTCCACTTT. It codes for CAISEGEPLLYNSPLHF.

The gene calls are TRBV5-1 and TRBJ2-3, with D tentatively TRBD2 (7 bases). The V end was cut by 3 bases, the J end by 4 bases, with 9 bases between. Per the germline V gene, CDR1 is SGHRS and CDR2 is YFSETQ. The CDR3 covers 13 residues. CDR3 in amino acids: CASSWGGPDTQYF. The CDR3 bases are TGCGCCAGCAGCTGGGGGGGCCCAGATACGCAGTATTTT.

The CDR3 protein is CASSLAGGAYEQYF. Written as DNA, the CDR3 is TGTGCCAGCAGTCTAGCGGGTGGAGCCTACGAGCAGTACTTC. The gene calls are TRBV7-6 and TRBJ2-7; 8 positions agree with TRBD2. The ends lost 6 bases at V and 2 bases at J; junction bases unmatched: 6. Looked up from germline, CDR1 is SGHVS and CDR2 is FNYEAQ. This CDR3 is 14 amino acids long.

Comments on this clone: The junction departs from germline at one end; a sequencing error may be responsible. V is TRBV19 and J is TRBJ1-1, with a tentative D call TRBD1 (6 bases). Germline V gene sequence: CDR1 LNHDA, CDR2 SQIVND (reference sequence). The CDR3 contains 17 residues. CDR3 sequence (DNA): TGTGCAAGTAGAAGTTGGGGGCTGGGATTTCGGGACACTGAAGCTTTCTTT. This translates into CASRSWGLGFRDTEAFF.

CDR3 coding DNA: TGTGCCAGCAGCGTAACGGCGGGAGACCTCAATGAGCAGTTCTTC. Translating gives CASSVTAGDLNEQFF. The chain carries TRBV7-2 and TRBJ2-1; TRBD2 matches at 7 bases. This CDR3 comprises 15 residues. Trimming removed 5 bases from V and 6 bases from J; junction bases left unmatched: 10. Germline-derived CDR1 and CDR2 are SGHTA and FQGNSA.

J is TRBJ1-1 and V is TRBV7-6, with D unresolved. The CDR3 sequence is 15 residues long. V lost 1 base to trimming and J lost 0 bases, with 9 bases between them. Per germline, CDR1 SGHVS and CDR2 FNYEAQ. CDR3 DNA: TGTGCCAGCAGCTTAGTCCGTGAGATGAACACTGAAGCTTTCTTT. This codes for CASSLVREMNTEAFF.

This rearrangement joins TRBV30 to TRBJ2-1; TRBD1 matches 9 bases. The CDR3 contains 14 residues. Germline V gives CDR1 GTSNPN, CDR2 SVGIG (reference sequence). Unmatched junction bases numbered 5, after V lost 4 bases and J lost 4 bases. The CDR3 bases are TGTGCCTGGAACGACAGGGGGGTTTACAATGAGCAGTTCTTC. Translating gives CAWNDRGVYNEQFF.

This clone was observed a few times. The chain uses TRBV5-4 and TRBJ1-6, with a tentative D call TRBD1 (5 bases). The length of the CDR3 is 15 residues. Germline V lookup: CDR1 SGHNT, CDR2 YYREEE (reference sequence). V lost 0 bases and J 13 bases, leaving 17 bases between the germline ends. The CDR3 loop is CASSLGPGGVDPLHF. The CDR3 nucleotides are TGTGCCAGCAGCTTGGGGCCCGGAGGGGTGGATCCCCTCCACTTT.